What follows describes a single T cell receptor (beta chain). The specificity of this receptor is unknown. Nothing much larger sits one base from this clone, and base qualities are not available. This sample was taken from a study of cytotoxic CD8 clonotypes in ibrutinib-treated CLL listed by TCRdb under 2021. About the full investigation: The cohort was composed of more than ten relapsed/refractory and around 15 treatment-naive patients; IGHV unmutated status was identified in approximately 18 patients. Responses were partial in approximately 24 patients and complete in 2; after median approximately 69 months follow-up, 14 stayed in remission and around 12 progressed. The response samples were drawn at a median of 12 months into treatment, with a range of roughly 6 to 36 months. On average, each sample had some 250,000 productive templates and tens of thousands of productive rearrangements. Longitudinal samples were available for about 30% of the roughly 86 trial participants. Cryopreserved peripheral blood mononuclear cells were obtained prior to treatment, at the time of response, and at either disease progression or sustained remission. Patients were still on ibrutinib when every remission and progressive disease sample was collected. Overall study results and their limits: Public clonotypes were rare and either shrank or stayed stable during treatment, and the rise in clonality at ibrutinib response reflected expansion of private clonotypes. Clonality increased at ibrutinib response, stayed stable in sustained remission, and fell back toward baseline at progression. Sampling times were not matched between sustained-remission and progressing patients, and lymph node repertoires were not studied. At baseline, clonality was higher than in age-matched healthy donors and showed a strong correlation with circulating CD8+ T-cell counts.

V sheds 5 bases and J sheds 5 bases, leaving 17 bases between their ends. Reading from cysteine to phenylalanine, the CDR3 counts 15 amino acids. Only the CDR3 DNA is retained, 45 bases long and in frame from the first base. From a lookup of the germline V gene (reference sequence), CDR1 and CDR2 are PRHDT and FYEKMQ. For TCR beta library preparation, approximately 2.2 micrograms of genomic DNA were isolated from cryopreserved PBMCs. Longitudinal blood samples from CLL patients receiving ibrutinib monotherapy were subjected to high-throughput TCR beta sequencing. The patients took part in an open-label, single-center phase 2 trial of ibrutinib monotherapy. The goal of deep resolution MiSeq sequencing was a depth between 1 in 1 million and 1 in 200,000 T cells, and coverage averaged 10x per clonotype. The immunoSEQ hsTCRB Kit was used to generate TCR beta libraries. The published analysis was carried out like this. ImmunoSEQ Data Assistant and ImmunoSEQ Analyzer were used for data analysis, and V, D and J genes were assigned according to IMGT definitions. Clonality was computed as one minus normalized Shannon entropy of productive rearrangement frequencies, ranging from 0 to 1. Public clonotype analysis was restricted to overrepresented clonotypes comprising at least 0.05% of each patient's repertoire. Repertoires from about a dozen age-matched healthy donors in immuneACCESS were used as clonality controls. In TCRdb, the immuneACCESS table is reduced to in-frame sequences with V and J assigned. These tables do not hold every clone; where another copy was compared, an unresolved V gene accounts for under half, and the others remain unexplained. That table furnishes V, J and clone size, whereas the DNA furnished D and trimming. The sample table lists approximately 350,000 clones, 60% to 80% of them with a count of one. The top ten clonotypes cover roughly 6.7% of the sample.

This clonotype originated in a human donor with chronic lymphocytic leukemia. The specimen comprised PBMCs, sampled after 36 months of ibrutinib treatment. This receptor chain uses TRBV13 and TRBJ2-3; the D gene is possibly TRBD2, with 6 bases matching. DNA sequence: TGTGCCAGCAGCCTAATACTAGCTGGGGGAGATACGCAGTATTTT. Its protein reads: CASSLILAGGDTQYF.